Listed here is a single TCR beta chain. This entry is derived from a study of blood T cell repertoires in COVID-19. Study information: The origin of the acute and convalescent COVID-19 samples was the United States, Italy and Spain. PBMCs, B-cell-depleted T cells, or T cells provided the cDNA or gDNA that made up the material.

With 7 bases removed from V and 6 bases from J, the gap between germline ends came to 13 bases. The germline V gene has CDR1 WSHSY and CDR2 SAAADI. The CDR3 has 12 residues. Study processing details: Amplified reference gene primers provided the basis for estimating nucleated cell counts. Repertoires were generated with immunoSEQ multiplex PCR, while TCRdb's copy carries only in-frame clones and drops some. V and J calls and clone size follow that table, whereas D and trimming were derived from the DNA. There are some 130,000 clones in the sample; approximately 83% occur only once, and 15% to 20% lies in the top ten.

Sequenced: peripheral blood. This clonotype originated in a woman between 45 and 60 years old who had recovered from COVID-19. The V call is TRBV10-2, the J call TRBJ2-7; D perhaps matches TRBD2 (5 bases). CDR3 sequence (DNA): TGCGCCAGCACATTTACCGGAGGCGAGCAGTACTTC. Amino acids: CASTFTGGEQYF.